The 7 T cell receptor beta chains given below trace back to one sample, sequenced in a study of control samples from healthy donors and cancer patients. Data came from immunoSEQ multiplex PCR; TCRdb stores just in-frame clones and leaves some out. Of 150,000 or so clones listed, roughly 92% are singletons. Sequencing was performed on blood. Receptors originate from a man aged 50 or older in good health.

The chain is built from TRBV5-8 and TRBJ1-2; a weak D match, TRBD1 (6 bases). V lost 3 bases and J lost 2, with 17 bases in between. The CDR3 is 16 residues long. Germline CDR1 and CDR2: SGHTS and YDEGEE. The CDR3 DNA reads TGTGCCAGCAGCTCCAAGCCGGGACACCAGAACTATGGCTACACCTTC. It codes for CASSSKPGHQNYGYTF.

V and J are TRBV10-3 and TRBJ2-7; TRBD2 aligns across 11 bases. Germline CDR1 is ENHRY and CDR2 is SYGVKD. V was clipped by 5 bases and J by 7 bases; unmatched bases: 13. The CDR3 sequence is 16 residues long. CDR3 protein: CAISYPTSGTSGEQYF. The CDR3 nucleotides are TGTGCCATCAGTTACCCGACTAGCGGGACCTCGGGTGAGCAGTACTTC.

The V call is TRBV2, the J call TRBJ2-5; weak D call: TRBD1 (5 bases). The CDR3 has 15 amino acids. With 6 bases removed from V and 5 bases from J, the gap between germline ends came to 19 bases. Per the germline V gene, CDR1 is SNHLY and CDR2 is FYNNEI. Here the CDR3 DNA reads TGTGCCAGCAGCCCTCGGCAGAGAAAGGGGGAGACCCAGTACTTC. As protein: CASSPRQRKGETQYF.

The chain is built from TRBV4-1 and TRBJ2-3; D gene unclear. The CDR3 covers 16 residues. V was trimmed by 4 bases and J by 0 bases, leaving 14 bases between them. From germline, CDR1 is MGHRA and CDR2 YSYEKL. CDR3 sequence reads: CASSLSGGPSTDTQYF. CDR3 sequence (DNA): TGCGCCAGCAGCCTCTCGGGCGGACCTAGCACAGATACGCAGTATTTT.

The chain combines TRBV3-1 (or the pseudogene TRBV3-2) with TRBJ2-3; D gene uncertain. The CDR3 consists of 12 residues. Per germline, CDR1 LGHDT and CDR2 YNNKEL (reference sequence). The V gene lost 4 bases and the J gene lost 3 bases, with 5 bases spanning the gap. The CDR3 region is CASSLGTDTQYF. CDR3 DNA: TGTGCCAGCAGCCTCGGGACAGATACGCAGTATTTT.

V usage is TRBV15 and J usage is TRBJ1-4; possible D gene TRBD1, 6 bases. Germline CDR1 is LNHNV and CDR2 is YYDKDF (reference sequence). Deletions cut 7 bases from V and 7 bases from J, with 16 bases between. This CDR3 has 14 amino acids. CDR3 nucleotides: TGTGCCACCAAGCCCCAGGGGTTAGGTGAAAAACTGTTTTTT. This sequence encodes CATKPQGLGEKLFF.

The genes are TRBV19 and TRBJ1-1; 7 bases line up with TRBD1. CDR1 and CDR2 from the germline V gene are LNHDA and SQIVND (reference sequence). Trimming took 6 bases from V and 1 from J; bases not matched to a gene: 14. CDR3 size: 17 residues. The CDR3 DNA follows: TGTGCCAGTAGACCCCTAGTAGGACAGGCGAAGAACACTGAAGCTTTCTTT. Translating it yields CASRPLVGQAKNTEAFF.